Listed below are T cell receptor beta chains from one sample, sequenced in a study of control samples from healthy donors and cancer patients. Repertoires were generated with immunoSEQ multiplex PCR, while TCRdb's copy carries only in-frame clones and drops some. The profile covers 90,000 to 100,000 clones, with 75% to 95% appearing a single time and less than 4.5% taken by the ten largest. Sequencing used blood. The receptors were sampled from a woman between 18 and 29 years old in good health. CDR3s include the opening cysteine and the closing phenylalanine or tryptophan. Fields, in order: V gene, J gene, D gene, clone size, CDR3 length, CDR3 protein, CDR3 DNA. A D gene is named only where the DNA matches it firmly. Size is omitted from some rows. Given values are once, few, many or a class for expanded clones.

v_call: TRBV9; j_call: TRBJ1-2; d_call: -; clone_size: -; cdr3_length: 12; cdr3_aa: CASSEGTFGYTF; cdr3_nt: TGTGCCAGCAGCGAGGGGACATTTGGCTACACCTTC
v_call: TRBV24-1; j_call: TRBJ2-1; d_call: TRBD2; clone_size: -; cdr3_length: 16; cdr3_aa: CATSDPAGGVGNEQFF; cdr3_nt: TGTGCCACCAGTGACCCGGCGGGGGGCGTAGGAAATGAGCAGTTCTTC
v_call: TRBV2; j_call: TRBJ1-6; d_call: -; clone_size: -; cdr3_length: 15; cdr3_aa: CASSVVGDSSSPLHF; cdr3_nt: TGTGCCAGCAGTGTGGTCGGGGATAGTTCTTCACCCCTCCACTTT
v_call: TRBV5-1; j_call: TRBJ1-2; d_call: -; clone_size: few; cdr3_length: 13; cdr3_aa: CASSLGGNYGYTF; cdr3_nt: TGCGCCAGCAGCTTGGGGGGGAACTATGGCTACACCTTC
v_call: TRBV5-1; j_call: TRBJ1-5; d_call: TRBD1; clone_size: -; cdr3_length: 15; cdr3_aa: CASSLGTGGGEPQHF; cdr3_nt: TGCGCCAGCAGCTTGGGTACAGGGGGCGGTGAGCCCCAGCATTTT
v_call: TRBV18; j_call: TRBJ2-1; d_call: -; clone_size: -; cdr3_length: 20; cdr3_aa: CASSLQGGLYSIKVNNEQFF; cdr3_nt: TGTGCCAGCTCACTACAGGGGGGGCTTTACTCCATCAAGGTCAACAATGAGCAGTTCTTC
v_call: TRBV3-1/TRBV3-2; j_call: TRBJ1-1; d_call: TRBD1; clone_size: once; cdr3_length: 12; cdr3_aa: CASSQSDREAFF; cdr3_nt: TGTGCCAGCAGCCAATCGGACAGGGAAGCTTTCTTT
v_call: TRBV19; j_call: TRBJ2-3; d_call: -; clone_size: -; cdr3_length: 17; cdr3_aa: CASTNSLQGSSTDTQYF; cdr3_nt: TGTGCCAGTACCAATTCCCTCCAGGGATCTAGCACAGATACGCAGTATTTT
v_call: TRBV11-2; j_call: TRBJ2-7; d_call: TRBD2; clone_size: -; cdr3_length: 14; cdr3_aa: CASSPGLDFYEQYF; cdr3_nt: TGTGCCAGCAGTCCCGGACTAGATTTCTACGAGCAGTACTTC
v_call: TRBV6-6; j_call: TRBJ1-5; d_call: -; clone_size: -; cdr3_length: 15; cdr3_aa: CASKTPGRINQPQHF; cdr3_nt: TGTGCCAGTAAAACCCCGGGGAGAATCAATCAGCCCCAGCATTTT
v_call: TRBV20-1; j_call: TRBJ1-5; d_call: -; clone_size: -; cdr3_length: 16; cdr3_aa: CSASNGGKTDDQPQHF; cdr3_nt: TGCAGTGCTAGTAATGGTGGGAAGACTGATGATCAGCCCCAGCATTTT
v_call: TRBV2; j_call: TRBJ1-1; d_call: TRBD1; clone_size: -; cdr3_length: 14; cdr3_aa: CATQVTGRNTEAFF; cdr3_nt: TGTGCCACACAAGTGACAGGGAGGAACACTGAAGCTTTCTTT
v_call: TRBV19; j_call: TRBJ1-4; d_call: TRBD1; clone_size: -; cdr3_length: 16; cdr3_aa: CASSKDRSATNEKLFF; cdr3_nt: TGTGCCAGTAGTAAGGACAGGAGTGCAACTAATGAAAAACTGTTTTTT
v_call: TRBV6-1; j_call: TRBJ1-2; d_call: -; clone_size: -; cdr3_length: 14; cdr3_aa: CASSDREANYGYTF; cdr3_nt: TGTGCCAGCAGTGACAGGGAGGCTAACTATGGCTACACCTTC
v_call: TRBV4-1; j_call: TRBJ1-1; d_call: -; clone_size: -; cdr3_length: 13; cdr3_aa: CASSQGENTEAFF; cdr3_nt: TGCGCCAGCAGCCAAGGGGAGAACACTGAAGCTTTCTTT
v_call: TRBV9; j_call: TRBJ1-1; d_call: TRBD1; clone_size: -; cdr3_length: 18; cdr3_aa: CASSGDRGISPANTEAFF; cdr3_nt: TGTGCCAGCAGCGGAGACAGGGGAATCAGTCCTGCGAACACTGAAGCTTTCTTT
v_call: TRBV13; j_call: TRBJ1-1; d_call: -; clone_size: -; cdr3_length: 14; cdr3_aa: CASSLTPTNTEAFF; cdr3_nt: TGTGCCAGCAGCCTAACCCCAACGAACACTGAAGCTTTCTTT
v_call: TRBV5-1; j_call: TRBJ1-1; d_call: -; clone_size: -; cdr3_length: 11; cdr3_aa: CASSLDSEAFF; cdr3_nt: TGCGCCAGCAGCTTGGATTCTGAAGCTTTCTTT
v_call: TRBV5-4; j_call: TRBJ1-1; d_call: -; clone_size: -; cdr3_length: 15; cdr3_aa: CASSLGRGWDTEAFF; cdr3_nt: TGTGCCAGCAGCTTGGGGAGGGGATGGGACACTGAAGCTTTCTTT
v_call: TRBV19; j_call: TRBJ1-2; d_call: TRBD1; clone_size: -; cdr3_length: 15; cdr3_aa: CASSTGQGYAYGYTF; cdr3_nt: TGTGCCAGTAGTACAGGACAGGGATACGCCTATGGCTACACCTTC
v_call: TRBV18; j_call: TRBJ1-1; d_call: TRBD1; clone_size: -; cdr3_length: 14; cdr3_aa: CASSLRQGETEAFF; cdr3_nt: TGTGCCAGCTCACTCCGACAGGGTGAAACTGAAGCTTTCTTT
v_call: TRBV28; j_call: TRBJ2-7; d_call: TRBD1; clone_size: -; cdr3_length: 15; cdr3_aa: CASSRGQGRAYEQYF; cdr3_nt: TGTGCCAGCAGTAGGGGACAGGGGAGGGCCTACGAGCAGTACTTC
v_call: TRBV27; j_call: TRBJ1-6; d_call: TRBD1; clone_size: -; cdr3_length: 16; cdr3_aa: CASSRRTGAVHSPLHF; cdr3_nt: TGTGCCAGCAGTCGCCGGACAGGGGCGGTCCATTCACCCCTCCACTTT
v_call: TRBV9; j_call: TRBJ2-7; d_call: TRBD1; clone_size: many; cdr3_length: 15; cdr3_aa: CASSTLTGVAYEQYF; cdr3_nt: TGTGCCAGCAGTACCCTGACAGGGGTCGCCTACGAGCAGTACTTC
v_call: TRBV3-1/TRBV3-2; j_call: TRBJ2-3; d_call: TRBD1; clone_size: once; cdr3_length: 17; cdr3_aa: CASSQVAGQGQKDTQYF; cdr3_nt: TGTGCCAGCAGCCAAGTTGCGGGACAGGGACAGAAGGATACGCAGTATTTT
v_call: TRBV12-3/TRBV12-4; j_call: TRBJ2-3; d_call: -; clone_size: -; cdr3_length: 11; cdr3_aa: CASSFIDTQYF; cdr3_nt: TGTGCCAGCAGTTTCATAGATACGCAGTATTTT
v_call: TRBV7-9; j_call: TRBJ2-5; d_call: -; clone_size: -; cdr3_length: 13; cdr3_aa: CASSFGSLETQYF; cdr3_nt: TGTGCCAGCAGCTTCGGGAGTCTGGAGACCCAGTACTTC
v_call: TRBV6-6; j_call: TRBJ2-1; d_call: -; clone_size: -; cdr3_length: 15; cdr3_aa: CASSYSSGVYNEQFF; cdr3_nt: TGTGCCAGCAGTTACTCTTCAGGGGTCTACAATGAGCAGTTCTTC
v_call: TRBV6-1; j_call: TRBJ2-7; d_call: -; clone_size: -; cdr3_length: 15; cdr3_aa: CASSEGQGGNYEQYF; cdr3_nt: TGTGCCAGCAGTGAGGGGCAGGGGGGTAACTACGAGCAGTACTTC
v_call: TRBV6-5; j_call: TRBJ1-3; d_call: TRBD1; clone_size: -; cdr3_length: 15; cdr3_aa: CASGGTGDSGNTIYF; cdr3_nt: TGTGCCAGCGGAGGGACAGGGGATTCTGGAAACACCATATATTTT
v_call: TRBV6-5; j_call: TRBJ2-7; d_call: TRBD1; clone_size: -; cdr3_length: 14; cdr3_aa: CASKIRDRGTEQYF; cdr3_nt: TGTGCCAGCAAGATTAGGGACAGGGGGACCGAGCAGTACTTC
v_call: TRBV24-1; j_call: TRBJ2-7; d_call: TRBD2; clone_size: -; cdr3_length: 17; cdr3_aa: CATSDSGGTSGAYEQYF; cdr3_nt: TGTGCCACCAGTGATTCGGGAGGGACTAGCGGCGCCTACGAGCAGTACTTC